A selection of T cell receptor beta chains follows, all from one sample in a study of cytomegalovirus exposure and HLA in healthy donors. The data were produced by immunoSEQ multiplex PCR, yet TCRdb's version contains in-frame clones alone and is incomplete. The table lists tens of thousands of clones. Material: PBMCs. The receptors were sampled from a woman in her 40s in good health and CMV-seropositive. CDR3s include the opening cysteine and the closing phenylalanine or tryptophan. Fields, in order: J gene, D gene, V gene, CDR3 protein, CDR3 DNA. D genes are given only for firm matches.

>TRBJ2-3|TRBD2|TRBV29-1
CSVPGLVVSDTQYF
TGCAGCGTGCCGGGACTAGTCGTGTCAGATACGCAGTATTTT
>TRBJ2-7|NA|TRBV10-2
CASSGGFGSRF
TGCGCCAGCAGTGGCGGGTTTGGCAGCAGATTC
>TRBJ2-7|NA|TRBV29-1
CSVEEPGAYEQYF
TGCAGCGTTGAAGAACCGGGGGCCTACGAGCAGTACTTC
>TRBJ2-1|NA|TRBV30
CAWSVSSQRDNEQFF
TGTGCCTGGAGTGTCTCTAGCCAAAGAGACAATGAGCAGTTCTTC
>TRBJ1-1|NA|TRBV6-1
CASSVAGSGTEAFF
TGTGCCAGCAGCGTGGCGGGGTCGGGGACTGAAGCTTTCTTT
>TRBJ2-1|TRBD2|TRBV4-2
CASSQGAPSGYNEQFF
TGTGCCAGCAGCCAAGGGGCGCCTAGCGGGTACAATGAGCAGTTCTTC
>TRBJ2-2|NA|TRBV14
CASSHPQALSYTGELFF
TGTGCCAGCAGCCACCCTCAGGCACTTTCCTACACCGGGGAGCTGTTTTTT
>TRBJ2-3|TRBD2|TRBV4-2
CASSQELAGDTQYF
TGTGCCAGCAGCCAAGAGCTAGCGGGAGATACGCAGTATTTT
>TRBJ2-3|TRBD1|TRBV18
CASSPPPTGKGDTQYF
TGTGCCAGCTCACCCCCGCCGACAGGGAAGGGCGATACGCAGTATTTT
>TRBJ1-6|NA|TRBV30
CAWLESYNSPLHF
TGTGCCTGGTTAGAGAGTTATAATTCACCCCTCCACTTT
>TRBJ2-2|NA|TRBV19
CATQGRRVNTGELFF
TGTGCCACCCAGGGGCGACGGGTGAACACCGGGGAGCTGTTTTTT
>TRBJ2-2|TRBD1|TRBV29-1
CSARSGGRTGELFF
TGCAGCGCCCGGTCAGGGGGCCGCACCGGGGAGCTGTTTTTT
>TRBJ2-3|NA|TRBV7-9
CASSSLGGADTQYF
TGTGCCAGCAGCTCGCTAGGGGGGGCAGATACGCAGTATTTT
>TRBJ1-1|TRBD1|TRBV29-1
CSVRDRYTEAFF
TGCAGCGTCCGGGACAGATACACTGAAGCTTTCTTT
>TRBJ2-7|TRBD2|TRBV27
CASSFRLADYEQYF
TGTGCCAGCAGTTTCAGACTAGCGGACTACGAGCAGTACTTC
>TRBJ2-3|NA|TRBV5-1
CASSLADTQYF
TGCGCCAGCAGCCTAGCAGATACGCAGTATTTT
>TRBJ2-1|TRBD2|TRBV29-1
CSVNRLAAYNEQFF
TGCAGCGTCAATAGACTAGCGGCCTACAATGAGCAGTTCTTC
>TRBJ2-7|TRBD2|TRBV7-2
CASSLVAGGPYEQYF
TGTGCCAGCAGCTTAGTCGCGGGAGGTCCCTACGAGCAGTACTTC
>TRBJ2-1|TRBD2|TRBV13
CASSRTSGRDNEQFF
TGTGCCAGCAGCCGGACTAGCGGGAGGGACAATGAGCAGTTCTTC
>TRBJ2-3|TRBD2|TRBV30
CASRDYFTDTQYF
TGTGCCTCCCGGGACTATTTCACAGATACGCAGTATTTT
>TRBJ1-4|NA|TRBV18
CASSPVEGATNEKLFF
TGTGCCAGCTCACCCGTGGAGGGTGCAACTAATGAAAAACTGTTTTTT
>TRBJ2-7|NA|TRBV30
CAWGDTAYEQYF
TGTGCCTGGGGTGACACCGCCTACGAGCAGTACTTC